A selection of T cell receptor beta chains follows, all from one sample in a study of T cell repertoires in cytomegalovirus infection. No antigen has been identified for these receptors. TCRdb recomputed calls from the reads with MiXCR, one row per CDR3 protein. The sample records a few hundred thousand distinct CDR3 sequences, around 35% being singletons. This specimen was cultured PBMCs, taken from culture after CMV antigen stimulation. All receptors derive from a human donor in good health (CMV status not recorded). Some clones in this sample may be carry-over from other donors' samples. Each CDR3 is given with its conserved first and last residue. A D gene is named only where the DNA matches it firmly. The size field is filled for only some rows; it gives once, few, many or a size class.

j_gene,v_gene,d_gene,abundance,CDR3aa,CDR3nt
TRBJ1-4,TRBV7-2,TRBD1,few,CASSLSGQAGEKLFF,TGTGCCAGCAGCTTATCCGGACAGGCGGGGGAAAAACTGTTTTTT
TRBJ2-5,TRBV11-3,TRBD1,few,CASSSSTGRETQYF,TGTGCCAGCAGCTCTTCGACAGGGAGAGAGACCCAGTACTTC
TRBJ1-5,TRBV7-2,TRBD1,many,CASSLRPGQGNQPQHF,TGTGCCAGCAGCTTACGCCCGGGACAGGGAAATCAGCCCCAGCATTTT
TRBJ2-1,TRBV6-2/TRBV6-3,TRBD2,NA,CASSYLSGLAGRSSYNEQFF,TGTGCCAGCAGTTACTTGTCGGGACTAGCGGGAAGGAGCTCCTACAATGAGCAGTTCTTC
TRBJ1-1,TRBV15,TRBD1,NA,CATRTLSSLTGTGVTEAFF,TGTGCCACCAGGACATTATCGAGCTTGACCGGGACAGGGGTAACTGAAGCTTTCTTT
TRBJ1-2,TRBV12-3/TRBV12-4,TRBD1,few,CASSYGDSRGYTF,TGTGCCAGCAGTTATGGGGACAGCCGTGGCTACACCTTC
TRBJ2-4,TRBV19,TRBD1,NA,CASSAGQGQIQYF,TGTGCCAGTAGTGCGGGACAGGGTCAAATTCAGTACTTC
TRBJ2-7,TRBV4-1,NA,NA,CASSQWDEQYF,TGCGCCAGCAGCCAGTGGGACGAGCAGTACTTC
TRBJ1-5,TRBV12-3/TRBV12-4,NA,many,CASSSDGGPQPQHF,TGTGCCAGCAGCTCCGATGGCGGTCCTCAGCCCCAGCATTTT
TRBJ2-1,TRBV11-3,NA,few,CASSLGIAGNNEQFF,TGTGCCAGCAGCTTAGGAATAGCAGGTAACAATGAGCAGTTCTTC
TRBJ1-5,TRBV3-1,NA,NA,CASSQTDRQPQHF,TGTGCCAGCAGCCAAACGGACCGGCAGCCCCAGCATTTT
TRBJ2-7,TRBV7-9,NA,few,CASSPGSTLPYEQYF,TGTGCCAGCAGCCCAGGGTCAACCCTACCCTACGAGCAGTACTTC
TRBJ2-7,TRBV6-5,TRBD2,NA,CASSHQSGLAGTYEQYF,TGTGCCAGCAGTCATCAATCGGGACTAGCGGGAACCTACGAGCAGTACTTC
TRBJ1-6,TRBV20-1,NA,NA,CSASGDNSPLHF,TGCAGTGCTAGTGGAGATAATTCACCCCTCCACTTT
TRBJ1-1,TRBV19,TRBD1,NA,CASSSGQGARSTEAFF,TGTGCCAGTAGTTCCGGACAGGGGGCAAGGAGCACTGAAGCTTTCTTT
TRBJ2-1,TRBV19,TRBD2,many,CASSILAGYNEQFF,TGTGCCAGTAGTATACTAGCGGGCTACAATGAGCAGTTCTTC
TRBJ2-1,TRBV7-2,TRBD2,many,CASSLERGSSYNEQFF,TGTGCCAGCAGCTTAGAGCGGGGAAGCTCCTACAATGAGCAGTTCTTC